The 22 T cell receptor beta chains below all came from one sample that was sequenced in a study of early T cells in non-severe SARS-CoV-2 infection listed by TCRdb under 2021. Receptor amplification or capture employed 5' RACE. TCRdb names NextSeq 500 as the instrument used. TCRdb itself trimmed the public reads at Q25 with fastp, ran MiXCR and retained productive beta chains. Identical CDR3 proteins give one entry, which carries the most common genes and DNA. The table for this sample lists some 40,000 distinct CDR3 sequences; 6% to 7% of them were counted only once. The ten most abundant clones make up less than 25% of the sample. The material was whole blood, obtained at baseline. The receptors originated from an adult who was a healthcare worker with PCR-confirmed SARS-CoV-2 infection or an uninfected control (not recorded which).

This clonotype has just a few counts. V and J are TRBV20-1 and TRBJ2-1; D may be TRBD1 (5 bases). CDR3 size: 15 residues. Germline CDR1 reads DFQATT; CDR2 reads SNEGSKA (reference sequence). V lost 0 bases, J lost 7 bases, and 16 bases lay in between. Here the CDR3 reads CSARDSIRGGNEQFF. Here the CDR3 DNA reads TGCAGTGCTAGAGATTCGATTAGGGGTGGTAATGAGCAGTTCTTC.

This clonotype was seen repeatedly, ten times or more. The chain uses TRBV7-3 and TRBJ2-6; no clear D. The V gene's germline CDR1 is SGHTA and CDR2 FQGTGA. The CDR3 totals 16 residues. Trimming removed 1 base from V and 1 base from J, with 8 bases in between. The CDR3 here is CASSLNPGSGANVLTF. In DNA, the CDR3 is TGTGCCAGCAGCTTAAACCCAGGATCTGGGGCCAACGTCCTGACTTTC. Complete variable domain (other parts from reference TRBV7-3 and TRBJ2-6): GAGVSQTPSNKVTEKGKYVELRCDPISGHTALYWYRQSLGQGPEFLIYFQGTGAADDSGLPNDRFFAVRPEGSVSTLKIQRTERGDSAVYLCASSLNPGSGANVLTFGAGSRLTVL.

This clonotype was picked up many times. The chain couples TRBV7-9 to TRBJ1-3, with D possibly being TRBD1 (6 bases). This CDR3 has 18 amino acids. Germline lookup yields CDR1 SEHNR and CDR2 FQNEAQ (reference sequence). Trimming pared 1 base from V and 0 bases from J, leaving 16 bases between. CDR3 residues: CASSLVSGGLSSGNTIYF. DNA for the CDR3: TGTGCCAGCAGCTTAGTTAGTGGGGGCCTAAGCTCTGGAAACACCATATATTTT.

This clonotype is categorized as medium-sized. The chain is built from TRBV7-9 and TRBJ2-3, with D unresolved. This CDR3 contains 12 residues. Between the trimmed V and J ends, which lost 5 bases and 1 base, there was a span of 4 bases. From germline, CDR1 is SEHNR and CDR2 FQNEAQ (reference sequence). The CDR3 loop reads CASSRGTDTQYF. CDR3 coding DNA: TGTGCCAGCAGCAGGGGCACAGATACGCAGTATTTT.

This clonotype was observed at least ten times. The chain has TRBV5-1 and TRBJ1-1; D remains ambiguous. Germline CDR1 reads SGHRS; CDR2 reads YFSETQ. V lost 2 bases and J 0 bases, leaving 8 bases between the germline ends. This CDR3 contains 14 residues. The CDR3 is CASSFQVMNTEAFF. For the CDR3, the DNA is TGCGCCAGCAGCTTTCAGGTCATGAACACTGAAGCTTTCTTT.

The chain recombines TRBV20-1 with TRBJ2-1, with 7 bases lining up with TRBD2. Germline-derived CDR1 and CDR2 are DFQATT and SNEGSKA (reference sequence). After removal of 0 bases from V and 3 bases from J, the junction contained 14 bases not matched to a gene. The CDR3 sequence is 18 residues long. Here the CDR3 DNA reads TGCAGTGCTAGAGAAGAGCCCAGGGTGTGGGGGGGCTACAATGAGCAGTTCTTC. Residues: CSAREEPRVWGGYNEQFF.

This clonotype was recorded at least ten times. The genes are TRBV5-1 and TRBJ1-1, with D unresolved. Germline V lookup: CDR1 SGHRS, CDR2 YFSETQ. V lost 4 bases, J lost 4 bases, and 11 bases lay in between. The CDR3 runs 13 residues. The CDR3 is CASSPRGGTEAFF. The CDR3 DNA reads TGCGCCAGCAGCCCCCGCGGCGGCACTGAAGCTTTCTTT.

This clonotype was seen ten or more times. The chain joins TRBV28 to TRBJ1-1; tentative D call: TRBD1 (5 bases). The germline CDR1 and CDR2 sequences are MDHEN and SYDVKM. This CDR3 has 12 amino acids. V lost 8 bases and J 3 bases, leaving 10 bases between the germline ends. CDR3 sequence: CASSTGHTEAFF. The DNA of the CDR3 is TGTGCCAGCTCCACGGGGCACACTGAAGCTTTCTTT.

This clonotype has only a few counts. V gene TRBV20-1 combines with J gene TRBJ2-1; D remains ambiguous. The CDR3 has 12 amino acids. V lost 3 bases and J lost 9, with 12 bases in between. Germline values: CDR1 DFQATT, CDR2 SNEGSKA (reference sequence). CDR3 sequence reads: CSASRGVGEQFF. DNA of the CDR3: TGCAGTGCTAGCCGTGGGGTCGGTGAGCAGTTCTTC.

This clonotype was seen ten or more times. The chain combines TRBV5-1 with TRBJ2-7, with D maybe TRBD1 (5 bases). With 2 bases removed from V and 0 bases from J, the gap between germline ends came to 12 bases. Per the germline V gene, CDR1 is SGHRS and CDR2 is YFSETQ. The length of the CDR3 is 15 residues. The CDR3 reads CASSFQGFTSYEQYF. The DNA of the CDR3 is TGCGCCAGCAGCTTCCAGGGCTTTACCTCCTACGAGCAGTACTTC.

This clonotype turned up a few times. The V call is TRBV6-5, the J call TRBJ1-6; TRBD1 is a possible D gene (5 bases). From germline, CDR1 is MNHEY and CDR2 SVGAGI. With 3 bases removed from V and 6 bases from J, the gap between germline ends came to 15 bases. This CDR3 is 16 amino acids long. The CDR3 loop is CASSYSQGTRNSPLHF. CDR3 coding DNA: TGTGCCAGCAGTTATTCCCAGGGTACTCGTAATTCACCCCTCCACTTT.

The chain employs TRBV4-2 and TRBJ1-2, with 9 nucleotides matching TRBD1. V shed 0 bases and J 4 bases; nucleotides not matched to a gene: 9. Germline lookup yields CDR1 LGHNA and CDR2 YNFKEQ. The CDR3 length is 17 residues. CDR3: CASSQDDAGGQGYGYTF. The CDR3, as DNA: TGTGCCAGCAGCCAAGATGATGCGGGGGGACAGGGCTATGGCTACACCTTC.

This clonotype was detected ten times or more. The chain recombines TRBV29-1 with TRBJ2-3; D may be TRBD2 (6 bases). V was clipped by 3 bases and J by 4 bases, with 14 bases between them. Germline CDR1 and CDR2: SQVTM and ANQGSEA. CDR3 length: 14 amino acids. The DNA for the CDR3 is TGCAGCGTTGATGCGGTGGTAGCGGCAGATACGCAGTATTTT. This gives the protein CSVDAVVAADTQYF.

The CDR3 sequence: CSVQVSSGNTIYF. In nucleotides, the CDR3 is TGCAGCGTTCAGGTTAGCTCTGGAAACACCATATATTTT. This chain joins TRBV29-1 and TRBJ1-3; D is undetermined. Per the germline V gene, CDR1 is SQVTM and CDR2 is ANQGSEA. V shed 5 bases and J shed 0 bases, with 8 bases lying between them. The CDR3 runs to 13 residues.

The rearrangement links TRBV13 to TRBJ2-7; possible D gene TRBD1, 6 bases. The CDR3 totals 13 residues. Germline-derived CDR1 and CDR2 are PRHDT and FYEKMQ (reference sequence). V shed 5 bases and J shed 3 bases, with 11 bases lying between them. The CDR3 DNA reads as TGTGCCAGCAGCCCAGGACAGAACTACGAGCAGTACTTC. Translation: CASSPGQNYEQYF. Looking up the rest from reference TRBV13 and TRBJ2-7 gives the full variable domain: AAGVIQSPRHLIKEKRETATLKCYPIPRHDTVYWYQQGPGQDPQFLISFYEKMQSDKGSIPDRFSAQQFSDYHSELNMSSLELGDSALYFCASSPGQNYEQYFGPGTRLTVT.

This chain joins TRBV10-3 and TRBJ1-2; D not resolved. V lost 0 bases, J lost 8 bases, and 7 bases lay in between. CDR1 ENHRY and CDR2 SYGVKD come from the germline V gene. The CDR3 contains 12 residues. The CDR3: CAISESNRGYTF. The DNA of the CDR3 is TGTGCCATCAGTGAGTCGAATCGCGGCTACACCTTC.

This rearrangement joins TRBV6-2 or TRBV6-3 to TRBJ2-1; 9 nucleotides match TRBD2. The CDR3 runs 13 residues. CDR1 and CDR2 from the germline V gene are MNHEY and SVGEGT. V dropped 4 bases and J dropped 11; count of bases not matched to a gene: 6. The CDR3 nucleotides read TGTGCCAGCAGTTCCACGAGCGGGGGGCAGCAGTTCTTC. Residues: CASSSTSGGQQFF.

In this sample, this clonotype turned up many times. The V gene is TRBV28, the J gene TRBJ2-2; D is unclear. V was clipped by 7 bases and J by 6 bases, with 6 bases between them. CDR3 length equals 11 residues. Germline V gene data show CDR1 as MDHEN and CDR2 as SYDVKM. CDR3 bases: TGTGCCAGCAAGTTGGCCGGGGAGCTGTTTTTT. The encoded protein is CASKLAGELFF.

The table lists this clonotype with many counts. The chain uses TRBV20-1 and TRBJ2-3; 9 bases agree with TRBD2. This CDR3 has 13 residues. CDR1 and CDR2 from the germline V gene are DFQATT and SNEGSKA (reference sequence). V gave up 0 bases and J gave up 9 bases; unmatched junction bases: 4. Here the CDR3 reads CSARDLAGLTQYF. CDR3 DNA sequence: TGCAGTGCTAGAGATCTAGCGGGGTTGACGCAGTATTTT.

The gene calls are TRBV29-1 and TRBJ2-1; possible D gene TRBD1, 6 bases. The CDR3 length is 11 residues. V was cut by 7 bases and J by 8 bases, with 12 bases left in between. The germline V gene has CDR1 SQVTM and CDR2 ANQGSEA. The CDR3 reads CSAHRDDEQFF. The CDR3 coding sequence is TGCAGCGCACACAGGGATGATGAGCAGTTCTTC.

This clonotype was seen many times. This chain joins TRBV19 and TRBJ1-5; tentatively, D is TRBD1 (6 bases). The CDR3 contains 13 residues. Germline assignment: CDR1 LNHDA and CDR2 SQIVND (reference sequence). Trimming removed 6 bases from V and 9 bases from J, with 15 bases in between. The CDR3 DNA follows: TGTGCCAGTAGGGGGCAGGGGCCATGGCCCCAGCATTTT. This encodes CASRGQGPWPQHF.

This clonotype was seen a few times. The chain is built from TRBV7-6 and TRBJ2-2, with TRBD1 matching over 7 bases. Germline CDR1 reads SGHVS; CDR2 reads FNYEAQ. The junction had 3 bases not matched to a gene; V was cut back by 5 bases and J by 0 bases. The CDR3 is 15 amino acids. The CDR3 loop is CASSVGQTNTGELFF. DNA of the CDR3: TGTGCCAGCAGCGTGGGACAGACGAACACCGGGGAGCTGTTTTTT.